The 19 T cell receptor beta chains in this list originate from one sample, sequenced in a study of T cells in Graves' hyperthyroidism and ophthalmopathy. Amplification of TCR beta CDR3 regions was performed using RNA transcripts as template. The HTBI primer set served for first-round RT-PCR of the TCR CDR3. TCRdb fed the multiplex PCR reads into MiXCR, producing one record per CDR3 protein. This sample has fewer than 800,000 distinct CDR3 sequences; around 15% occur once, and the top ten carry about 8.4%. Material for sequencing was blood. Receptors originate from a man aged 18 to 29 with Graves' hyperthyroidism.

This rearrangement joins TRBV5-8 to TRBJ1-3, with D possibly matching TRBD1 (5 bases). Germline lookup yields CDR1 SGHTS and CDR2 YDEGEE. The V end was cut by 5 bases, the J end by 0 bases, with 12 bases between. This CDR3 contains 15 residues. CDR3 nucleotides: TGTGCCAGCAGTGGGGACGGGGACTCTGGAAACACCATATATTTT. Amino acid sequence: CASSGDGDSGNTIYF.

The chain is built from TRBV27 and TRBJ2-5; TRBD2 aligns across 7 bases. Germline V gene lookup returns CDR1 MNHEY and CDR2 SMNVEV (reference sequence). The V and J ends lost 6 bases and 7 bases, in that order; junction bases with no gene match: 8. There are 13 residues in the CDR3. The CDR3 sequence is CASRQAGDVTQYF. In DNA, the CDR3 is TGTGCCAGCAGACAGGCGGGAGACGTGACCCAGTACTTC.

The sample holds many counts of this clonotype. The V call is TRBV6-6, the J call TRBJ2-7; tentative D call: TRBD1 (6 bases). The CDR3 loop spans 14 amino acids. Germline lookup yields CDR1 MNHNY and CDR2 SVGAGI (reference sequence). Trimming took off 2 bases at V and 2 bases at J, with 10 bases between the two ends. The CDR3 is CASSYVGQTYEQYF. The CDR3 coding sequence is TGTGCCAGCAGTTACGTCGGACAGACCTACGAGCAGTACTTC.

This clonotype was seen a handful of times. The chain employs TRBV6-1 and TRBJ1-5; tentative D call: TRBD1 (6 bases). The CDR3 covers 14 residues. Germline-derived CDR1 and CDR2 are MNHNS and SASEGT. V shed 2 bases and J shed 7 bases, with 12 bases lying between them. The CDR3 coding sequence is TGTGCCAGCAGTGAATCCGGGGGGCTACAGCCCCAGCATTTT. It codes for CASSESGGLQPQHF.

The chain links TRBV28 to TRBJ1-4; TRBD1 matches at 9 bases. CDR1 is MDHEN and CDR2 is SYDVKM in the germline V gene. The CDR3 covers 17 residues. Unmatched junction bases numbered 11, after V lost 2 bases and J lost 7 bases. The CDR3 reads CASSLGTGSRFGEKLFF. The CDR3 nucleotides are TGTGCCAGCAGTTTAGGGACAGGGTCACGATTCGGTGAAAAACTGTTTTTT.

V and J are TRBV28 and TRBJ1-1; 7 bases map to TRBD1. Per the germline V gene, CDR1 is MDHEN and CDR2 is SYDVKM. This CDR3 region has 15 residues. J lost 1 base, V lost 5 bases, and 7 bases had no gene match. Here the CDR3 reads CASSTQQGPNTEAFF. CDR3 in DNA: TGTGCCAGCAGTACTCAACAGGGGCCGAACACTGAAGCTTTCTTT. Based on the CDR3 plus reference TRBV28 and TRBJ1-1, the full variable domain is DVKVTQSSRYLVKRTGEKVFLECVQDMDHENMFWYRQDPGLGLRLIYFSYDVKMKEKGDIPEGYSVSREKKERFSLILESASTNQTSMYLCASSTQQGPNTEAFFGQGTRLTVV.

This clonotype was counted between two and nine times. The rearrangement uses TRBV12-3 or TRBV12-4 and TRBJ2-7, with D perhaps matching TRBD2 (7 bases). V was shortened by 2 bases and J by 0 bases, with 17 bases between the two germline ends. CDR3 length equals 17 residues. This chain's CDR3 is CASSLSGRGPNSYEQYF. CDR3 nucleotides: TGTGCCAGCAGTTTATCTGGGCGGGGGCCGAACTCCTACGAGCAGTACTTC.

This clonotype has only a few counts. The chain is built from TRBV19 and TRBJ2-6; D might be TRBD2 (5 bases). In germline, CDR1 is LNHDA, CDR2 SQIVND (reference sequence). V shed 7 bases and J shed 4 bases, with 17 bases lying between them. There are 16 residues in the CDR3. The CDR3 here is CASTLRPRRGANVLTF. CDR3 bases: TGTGCCAGTACCCTTCGACCCCGGAGGGGGGCCAACGTCCTGACTTTC.

The V and J genes are TRBV6-9 and TRBJ2-1; 11 positions agree with TRBD2. The CDR3 sequence is 23 residues long. Per the germline V gene, CDR1 is MNHGY and CDR2 is SVAAGI. V trimming: 4 bases; J trimming: 1 base; junction bases outside the gene matches: 24. The CDR3 DNA follows: TGTGCCAGCAGTTGGGGACTAGCGGATACGTATCCTATGGGTATGAGGTCCTACAATGAGCAGTTCTTC. The encoded protein is CASSWGLADTYPMGMRSYNEQFF.

The chain uses TRBV4-1 and TRBJ2-3; D might be TRBD1 (5 bases). Germline values: CDR1 MGHRA, CDR2 YSYEKL. V shed 3 bases and J shed 0 bases, with 16 bases lying between them. The CDR3 contains 17 residues. The CDR3 spells CASSHPLQGGSTDTQYF. The CDR3 DNA is TGCGCCAGCAGCCACCCCCTTCAGGGTGGTAGCACAGATACGCAGTATTTT.

This clonotype was found many times. V is TRBV11-2 and J is TRBJ1-1; D unresolved. CDR1 SGHAT and CDR2 FQNNGV come from the germline V gene. The length of the CDR3 is 14 residues. Trimming removed 2 bases from V and 0 bases from J, with 7 bases in between. The CDR3 sequence is CASSLSQMNTEAFF. The CDR3 DNA reads as TGTGCCAGCAGCTTAAGTCAGATGAACACTGAAGCTTTCTTT.

This clonotype was seen ten or more times. The rearrangement links TRBV27 to TRBJ2-1; the match to TRBD2 covers 7 bases. The V gene's germline CDR1 is MNHEY and CDR2 SMNVEV (reference sequence). CDR3 size: 13 residues. Trimming cost V 7 bases and J 2 bases; bases outside gene matches: 2. CDR3: CASTSGAYNEQFF. DNA of the CDR3: TGTGCCAGCACTAGCGGAGCCTACAATGAGCAGTTCTTC.

At least ten counts were recorded for this clonotype. The rearrangement joins TRBV6-1 to TRBJ2-1, with 13 bases fitting TRBD2. The V gene end was trimmed by 5 bases and the J gene end by 8 bases; junction bases not matched to a gene: 6. Germline V gene lookup returns CDR1 MNHNS and CDR2 SASEGT. The CDR3 covers 15 residues. CDR3: CASSWTSGRVDEQFF. The CDR3 coding sequence is TGTGCCAGCAGTTGGACTAGCGGGAGAGTAGATGAGCAGTTCTTC.

There are many counts of this clonotype. The V gene is TRBV3-1, the J gene TRBJ1-1; no firm D call. V gave up 3 bases and J gave up 1 base, with 6 bases separating them. Germline loops: CDR1 LGHDT, CDR2 YNNKEL (reference sequence). The CDR3 spans 13 residues. The CDR3 loop is CASSQTTNTEAFF. The CDR3 nucleotides are TGTGCCAGCAGCCAGACGACGAACACTGAAGCTTTCTTT.

This clonotype was seen many times. The chain links TRBV2 to TRBJ2-7; 10 bases fit TRBD1. The J segment lost 5 bases and the V segment lost 8 bases, leaving 3 bases of the junction unmatched. There are 12 residues in the CDR3. CDR1 is SNHLY and CDR2 is FYNNEI in the germline V gene. Here the CDR3 reads CASSGQGDEQYF. Written as DNA, the CDR3 is TGTGCCAGCTCCGGACAGGGGGACGAGCAGTACTTC.

This clonotype was seen at least ten times. The J gene is TRBJ1-5, the V gene TRBV27; 8 bases are shared with TRBD1. CDR3 length: 17 residues. Germline CDR1 reads MNHEY; CDR2 reads SMNVEV (reference sequence). After removal of 8 bases from V and 0 bases from J, the junction contained 12 bases not matched to a gene. CDR3 in amino acids: CASSTQGATDSNQPQHF. As DNA, the CDR3 is TGTGCCAGCTCAACTCAGGGGGCTACGGATAGCAATCAGCCCCAGCATTTT.

This clonotype was observed a handful of times. This chain connects TRBV30 to TRBJ2-7; 13 nucleotides agree with TRBD2. Germline CDR1 and CDR2: GTSNPN and SVGIG (reference sequence). The CDR3 consists of 18 residues. J was trimmed by 0 bases and V by 2 bases; bases with no gene match: 10. In DNA, the CDR3 is TGTGCCTGGAGTCGACTAGCGGGAGGCCCCAACCCCTCCTACGAGCAGTACTTC. Translated: CAWSRLAGGPNPSYEQYF. Combining the CDR3 with reference TRBV30 and TRBJ2-7 gives the whole variable domain SQTIHQWPATLVQPVGSPLSLECTVEGTSNPNLYWYRQAAGRGLQLLFYSVGIGQISSEVPQNLSASRPQDRQFILSSKKLLLSDSGFYLCAWSRLAGGPNPSYEQYFGPGTRLTVT.

The CDR3 DNA is TGTGCCAGCAGTACCCCAACCGAGGGGGCGCGGGATGAAAAACTGTTTTTT. It yields the protein CASSTPTEGARDEKLFF. This rearrangement joins TRBV28 to TRBJ1-4; TRBD1 agrees at 7 bases. J gave up 6 bases and V 5 bases, and 15 bases lay outside the gene matches. The CDR3 sequence is 17 residues long. Germline assignment: CDR1 MDHEN and CDR2 SYDVKM.

This clonotype was seen repeatedly, ten times or more. The CDR3 bases are TGTGCCAGCAGCTTAGAGGTGGGATACGAGCAGTACTTC. Translated: CASSLEVGYEQYF. The chain carries TRBV11-2 and TRBJ2-7; D call uncertain. This CDR3 is built from 13 residues. Trimming took off 0 bases at V and 4 bases at J, with 7 bases between the two ends. The germline gives CDR1 SGHAT, CDR2 FQNNGV. The complete variable domain, with remaining parts taken from reference TRBV11-2 and TRBJ2-7, reads EAGVAQSPRYKIIEKRQSVAFWCNPISGHATLYWYQQILGQGPKLLIQFQNNGVVDDSQLPKDRFSAERLKGVDSTLKIQPAKLEDSAVYLCASSLEVGYEQYFGPGTRLTVT.